This passage covers 30 T cell receptor beta chains from one sample sequenced in a study of cytomegalovirus exposure and HLA in healthy donors. PCR was performed using 60 Vbeta and 13 Jbeta primers. Using immunoSEQ multiplex PCR, the repertoire was profiled, and TCRdb retains in-frame clones only, with some absent. The table has 120,000 or so clones, roughly 72% seen once. Sequencing was performed on PBMCs. The receptors were gathered from a man between 40 and 49 years old in good health and CMV-seropositive.

V gene TRBV19 combines with J gene TRBJ1-3, with 7 bases aligning to TRBD1. Germline CDR1 LNHDA, CDR2 SQIVND (reference sequence). The CDR3 has 14 amino acids. Trimming cost V 6 bases and J 5 bases; bases outside gene matches: 7. CDR3 amino acids: CASRSQGDRNTIYF. In DNA, the CDR3 is TGTGCCAGTAGATCTCAGGGGGATCGAAACACCATATATTTT.

The rearrangement joins TRBV5-1 to TRBJ2-7; 9 bases line up with TRBD1. This CDR3 spans 14 amino acids. The J segment lost 2 bases and the V segment lost 5 bases, leaving 5 bases of the junction unmatched. In germline, CDR1 is SGHRS, CDR2 YFSETQ. In DNA form, the CDR3 reads TGCGCCAGCAGACGGGACAGGGACGCCTACGAGCAGTACTTC. It specifies CASRRDRDAYEQYF.

This clone was counted a few times. The V call is TRBV11-2, the J call TRBJ2-1, with D hard to call. Germline assignment: CDR1 SGHAT and CDR2 FQNNGV. Trimming left V 8 bases short and J 8 bases short, with 22 bases between. This CDR3 spans 15 amino acids. Here the CDR3 reads CASGRRSSLTDEQFF. CDR3 nucleotides: TGTGCCAGCGGTCGTAGATCCTCCCTCACCGATGAGCAGTTCTTC.

There are a few counts of this clone. The chain joins TRBV5-4 to TRBJ2-5, with 7 positions matching TRBD1. The CDR3 runs to 14 residues. V lost 0 bases, J lost 4 bases, and 3 bases stayed unmatched. Germline V CDR1 and CDR2: SGHNT, YYREEE (reference sequence). CDR3 sequence (DNA): TGTGCCAGCAGCTTGGTACAGGGGAGAGAGACCCAGTACTTC. This encodes CASSLVQGRETQYF.

Concerning this clone: The junction departs from the called germline gene at one end, perhaps through a read error. The genes are TRBV7-7 and TRBJ2-5, with 8 bases that match TRBD1. There are 14 residues in the CDR3. Germline V gives CDR1 SSHAT, CDR2 FNYEAQ (reference sequence). This CDR3 reads CASSLSRGPETQYF. The DNA for the CDR3 is TGTGCTAGCAGCTTAAGCAGGGGGCCAGAGACCCAGTACTTC.

The CDR3 sequence: CSVEGWEGETQYF. The DNA of the CDR3 is TGCAGCGTTGAAGGGTGGGAGGGGGAGACCCAGTACTTC. This chain uses TRBV29-1 with TRBJ2-5, with 7 bases that match TRBD2. Trimming cost V 1 base and J 5 bases; bases outside gene matches: 4. The CDR3 loop spans 13 amino acids. From germline, CDR1 is SQVTM and CDR2 ANQGSEA.

V and J are TRBV7-6 and TRBJ2-1; 10 nucleotides agree with TRBD1. The length of the CDR3 is 16 residues. The germline gives CDR1 SGHVS, CDR2 FNYEAQ. Unmatched junction bases numbered 5, after V lost 1 base and J lost 5 bases. This CDR3 reads CASSLGGQGKDNEQFF. The CDR3 bases are TGTGCCAGCAGCTTAGGGGGACAGGGGAAGGACAATGAGCAGTTCTTC.

The rearrangement links TRBV21-1 to TRBJ1-5. TRBV21-1 is listed as a pseudogene. The CDR3 is 15 amino acids. CDR3 sequence: CAILTFRVCNQPQHF. Here the CDR3 DNA reads TGTGCCATCCTAACTTTTCGGGTTTGCAATCAGCCCCAGCATTTT.

V usage is TRBV19 and J usage is TRBJ1-3, with D tentatively TRBD1 (6 bases). The CDR3 contains 15 residues. The germline CDR1 and CDR2 sequences are LNHDA and SQIVND (reference sequence). With 3 bases removed from V and 3 bases from J, the gap between germline ends came to 12 bases. The chain's CDR3 is CASSMGGAHGNTIYF. CDR3 nucleotide sequence: TGTGCCAGTAGTATGGGGGGGGCGCATGGAAACACCATATATTTT.

This clone showed up just once. The J gene is TRBJ2-5, the V gene TRBV19; TRBD1 matches at 8 bases. The germline V gene has CDR1 LNHDA and CDR2 SQIVND (reference sequence). This CDR3 is built from 14 residues. The trim removed 3 bases at V and 5 bases at J, leaving 5 bases unmatched. CDR3 in amino acids: CASSIQGAGETQYF. CDR3 sequence (DNA): TGTGCCAGTAGTATTCAGGGGGCTGGGGAGACCCAGTACTTC.

The J gene is TRBJ2-3, the V gene TRBV30; possibly TRBD2 for D (5 bases). This CDR3 region has 13 residues. From germline, CDR1 is GTSNPN and CDR2 SVGIG (reference sequence). V lost 0 bases and J 7 bases, leaving 11 bases between the germline ends. CDR3 nucleotides: TGTGCCTGGAGTGTACTCGAGGGCCATACGCAGTATTTT. It specifies CAWSVLEGHTQYF.

The chain employs TRBV2 and TRBJ2-5, with D maybe TRBD2 (6 bases). V was trimmed by 5 bases and J by 4 bases, leaving 17 bases between them. The CDR3 is 15 amino acids. CDR1 SNHLY and CDR2 FYNNEI come from the germline V gene. The CDR3 coding sequence is TGTGCCAGCAGTCCCCAGCGGGCTTGGGGAGAGACCCAGTACTTC. Its translation: CASSPQRAWGETQYF.

The genes are TRBV4-3 and TRBJ2-2; TRBD2 agrees at 12 bases. This CDR3 has 16 amino acids. The J segment lost 3 bases and the V segment lost 3 bases, leaving 2 bases of the junction unmatched. The V gene's germline CDR1 is LGHNA and CDR2 YSLEER. The CDR3 sequence is CASSQTSGRDTGELFF. CDR3 nucleotide sequence: TGCGCCAGCAGCCAGACTAGCGGGAGAGACACCGGGGAGCTGTTTTTT.

The V call is TRBV6-6, the J call TRBJ2-5; 12 nucleotides line up with TRBD1. V lost 3 bases to trimming and J lost 4 bases; unmatched junction nucleotides: 6. From germline, CDR1 is MNHNY and CDR2 SVGAGI (reference sequence). The CDR3 is 16 residues long. The CDR3 region is CASSYPGQGAGETQYF. In DNA, the CDR3 is TGTGCCAGCAGTTATCCGGGACAGGGGGCTGGAGAGACCCAGTACTTC.

The rearrangement uses TRBV28 and TRBJ2-7; TRBD2 might be the D (6 bases). The ends were cut back, 5 bases at V and 1 base at J, with 18 bases in the middle. CDR1 and CDR2 (germline): MDHEN, SYDVKM. There are 16 residues in the CDR3. The CDR3 sequence: CASSAPFRDLSYEQYF. The CDR3 nucleotides read TGTGCCAGCAGTGCGCCCTTCCGGGACTTATCCTACGAGCAGTACTTC.

This chain links TRBV5-1 with TRBJ2-7, with unresolved D. From germline, CDR1 is SGHRS and CDR2 YFSETQ. V lost 0 bases to trimming and J lost 7 bases, with 11 bases between them. The CDR3 consists of 13 residues. The CDR3 DNA is TGCGCCAGCAGCTTGGCCCTGGGCGAGGAGCAGTACTTC. Amino acids: CASSLALGEEQYF.

The CDR3 is CSTDSLREVGETQYF. The CDR3 DNA is TGCAGCACTGATAGTTTGCGGGAGGTCGGGGAGACCCAGTACTTC. J is TRBJ2-5 and V is TRBV29-1; 8 bases fit TRBD2. This CDR3 has 15 amino acids. J gave up 5 bases and V 8 bases, and 16 bases lay outside the gene matches. Germline values: CDR1 SQVTM, CDR2 ANQGSEA.

CDR3 coding DNA: TGCAGCGTTGGTAGCGTGGATGAGCAGTTCTTC. As protein: CSVGSVDEQFF. The rearrangement joins TRBV29-1 to TRBJ2-1; TRBD2 is a possible D gene (5 bases). Germline assignment: CDR1 SQVTM and CDR2 ANQGSEA. The ends were cut back, 4 bases at V and 8 bases at J, with 9 bases in the middle. The CDR3 loop spans 11 amino acids.

A word on this clone: Different DNA sequences within this sample yield the same CDR3. The CDR3, as DNA: TGTGCCAGCAGCTTAACAGGGGGAGAGACCCAGTACTTC. Translating it yields CASSLTGGETQYF. The V call is TRBV7-2, the J call TRBJ2-5; 8 nucleotides line up with TRBD1. The CDR3 consists of 13 residues. Germline V gene sequence: CDR1 SGHTA, CDR2 FQGNSA. J gave up 4 bases and V 2 bases, and 0 bases lay outside the gene matches.

The CDR3 DNA follows: TGTGCCAGCAGAGAGGGGGGGCTCAATGAGCAGTTCTTC. This codes for CASREGGLNEQFF. The genes are TRBV28 and TRBJ2-1, with TRBD2 as a possible D gene (7 bases). The germline V and J ends were trimmed by 6 bases and 6 bases, with 12 bases remaining between them. The CDR3 spans 13 residues. Germline loops: CDR1 MDHEN, CDR2 SYDVKM.

This chain joins TRBV19 and TRBJ2-3; 9 bases are shared with TRBD1. CDR1 and CDR2 (germline): LNHDA, SQIVND (reference sequence). The CDR3 is made up of 16 amino acids. The J segment lost 8 bases and the V segment lost 0 bases, leaving 9 bases of the junction unmatched. For the CDR3, the DNA is TGTGCCAGTAGTATAGAGAAGGGACAGGGCCTGCGTACGCAGTATTTT. Translating gives CASSIEKGQGLRTQYF.

The chain couples TRBV19 to TRBJ2-5; 7 positions match TRBD1. The CDR3 is 15 residues long. Germline CDR1 LNHDA, CDR2 SQIVND (reference sequence). V lost 7 bases to trimming and J lost 1 base; unmatched junction nucleotides: 9. In DNA, the CDR3 is TGTGCCAGTACCCTCGGGACAGCAACCCAAGAGACCCAGTACTTC. Translating it yields CASTLGTATQETQYF.

The J gene is TRBJ2-5, the V gene TRBV29-1; the D is unclear. The length of the CDR3 is 11 residues. Germline-derived CDR1 and CDR2 are SQVTM and ANQGSEA. V was trimmed by 3 bases and J by 5 bases, leaving 7 bases between them. Here the CDR3 reads CSVENGETQYF. The CDR3 bases are TGCAGCGTTGAGAACGGGGAGACCCAGTACTTC.

CDR3 region: CASLFNEQFF. The CDR3 bases are TGTGCCAGCCTCTTCAATGAGCAGTTCTTC. The chain uses TRBV2 and TRBJ2-1; D remains unclear. Trimming stripped 8 bases from V and 6 bases from J, with 5 bases between. This CDR3 spans 10 amino acids. CDR1 is SNHLY, CDR2 FYNNEI, per germline. The full variable domain, rest sourced from reference TRBV2 and TRBJ2-1, is EPEVTQTPSHQVTQMGQEVILRCVPISNHLYFYWYRQILGQKVEFLVSFYNNEISEKSEIFDDQFSVERPDGSNFTLKIRSTKLEDSAMYFCASLFNEQFFGPGTRLTVL.

This clone was counted between two and nine times. The chain has TRBV6-5 and TRBJ1-2; TRBD1 agrees at 7 bases. The CDR3 sequence is 15 residues long. V trimming: 7 bases; J trimming: 3 bases; junction bases outside the gene matches: 11. Germline V gene sequence: CDR1 MNHEY, CDR2 SVGAGI. In DNA form, the CDR3 reads TGTGCCAGCACCGACCTAGGACAGGCCCACTATGGCTACACCTTC. Protein: CASTDLGQAHYGYTF.

V and J are TRBV30 and TRBJ2-1; D unresolved. This CDR3 spans 13 amino acids. Germline loops: CDR1 GTSNPN, CDR2 SVGIG (reference sequence). V was clipped by 3 bases and J by 10 bases, with 16 bases between them. The CDR3 spells CAWSPGGVSEQFF. The CDR3 coding sequence is TGTGCCTGGAGCCCGGGTGGAGTATCGGAGCAGTTCTTC.

The chain combines TRBV4-1 with TRBJ2-1, with a possible D match to TRBD2 (7 bases). V gave up 8 bases and J gave up 6 bases, with 17 bases separating them. CDR3 length: 14 amino acids. The germline V gene encodes CDR1 MGHRA and CDR2 YSYEKL. CDR3 bases: TGCGCCAGCGGGAGAGGGGGGGGGACCAATGAGCAGTTCTTC. The encoded protein is CASGRGGGTNEQFF.

The CDR3: CAWGQGADQPQHF. DNA for the CDR3: TGTGCCTGGGGACAGGGGGCAGATCAGCCCCAGCATTTT. The chain links TRBV30 to TRBJ1-5; 11 bases are shared with TRBD1. CDR3 length equals 13 residues. Looked up from germline, CDR1 is GTSNPN and CDR2 is SVGIG (reference sequence). The junction had 2 bases not matched to a gene; V was cut back by 5 bases and J by 5 bases.

This clone was counted between two and nine times. V and J are TRBV9 and TRBJ2-3; possibly TRBD2 for D (5 bases). Trimming cost V 0 bases and J 5 bases, with 7 bases left between them. The length of the CDR3 is 13 residues. The germline V gene encodes CDR1 SGDLS and CDR2 YYNGEE. CDR3 nucleotides: TGTGCCAGCAGCGTAGCTGCGGGAGATACGCAGTATTTT. It encodes CASSVAAGDTQYF.

Regarding this clone: Its ends do not fully match the called genes, so a read error is possible. The V call is TRBV5-6, the J call TRBJ1-3; tentatively, D is TRBD1 (6 bases). This CDR3 is 15 amino acids long. Germline V gives CDR1 SGHDT, CDR2 YYEEEE. This CDR3 reads CASSLVGQPGDTIYF. DNA of the CDR3: TGTGCCAGCAGCTTGGTAGGACAGCCTGGAGACACCATATATTTT.